The rows below give T cell receptor beta chains drawn from one sample of a study of regulatory T cells in long-lasting Graves disease. TCRdb ran MiXCR on the multiplex PCR reads and lists one entry per CDR3 protein. The data contain over 350,000 distinct CDR3 sequences, 12% to 15% of them singletons. The same data also went into a second study, on T cells in Graves' hyperthyroidism and ophthalmopathy.

Sequencing used peripheral blood mononuclear cells (PBMCs), obtained at new diagnosis, from a patient treated with antithyroid drugs. The source of these receptors is a woman aged 50 to 60 with Graves disease. CDR3s include the opening cysteine and the closing phenylalanine or tryptophan. Fields, in order: J gene, V gene, D gene, clone size, CDR3 DNA, CDR3 protein. The D gene is left open where the match is weak. Expanded clones get a size class; other rows say once, few or many, or leave the size out.

TRBJ2-7,TRBV11-2,NA,few,TGTGCCAGCAGCAAGGGCCAGAATGGGGTCTACTACGAGCAGTACTTC,CASSKGQNGVYYEQYF
TRBJ2-1,TRBV7-2,NA,many,TGTGCCAGCAGCACGCCGACCGGGACCCTCGAGCAGTTCTTC,CASSTPTGTLEQFF
TRBJ1-2,TRBV28,NA,many,TGTGCCAGCAGTTTCAACTTAGGAGGGTATGGCTACACCTTC,CASSFNLGGYGYTF
TRBJ2-3,TRBV20-1,TRBD2,many,TGCAGTGCTAGATGGGGAAGCGGGAGGATGGGGGATACGCAGTATTTT,CSARWGSGRMGDTQYF
TRBJ2-5,TRBV28,NA,many,TGTGCCAGCAGGCCAAACGTCGTTGGCGTAGAGACCCAGTACTTC,CASRPNVVGVETQYF
TRBJ1-6,TRBV7-8,TRBD1,many,TGTGCCAGCAGCCAGGGGGGATGGAGTCTCCTCCACTTT,CASSQGGWSLLHF
TRBJ2-5,TRBV11-2,NA,many,TGTGCCAGCAGCTTAGGGTGGGAAGCAAGCCAAGAGACCCAGTACTTC,CASSLGWEASQETQYF
TRBJ2-2,TRBV28,TRBD2,many,TGTGCCAGCAGCACTAGCGGGAGGGCCGCCGGGGAGCTGTTTTTT,CASSTSGRAAGELFF
TRBJ1-1,TRBV12-3/TRBV12-4,TRBD1,many,TGTGCCAGCAAGTCCGACAGGGCGTACCCTGAAGCTTTCTTT,CASKSDRAYPEAFF
TRBJ2-1,TRBV30,TRBD2,few,TGTGCCTGGAGCTCCGGGACTAGCGACAACAATGAGCAGTTCTTC,CAWSSGTSDNNEQFF
TRBJ2-7,TRBV5-1,TRBD2,many,TGCGCCAGCAGCTTGGATCTAGCGGGAGGAACCTACGAGCAGTACTTC,CASSLDLAGGTYEQYF
TRBJ2-1,TRBV27,TRBD2,many,TGTGCCAGCAGTTTGGCTAGCGGTCCCTACAATGAGCAGTTCTTC,CASSLASGPYNEQFF
TRBJ2-3,TRBV19,NA,few,TGTGCCAGTAGTATCGGATACTTTCTCACAGATACGCAGTATTTT,CASSIGYFLTDTQYF
TRBJ2-1,TRBV10-3,TRBD2,NA,TGTGCCATCAACCAAGCGGGAGCCTCCTACAATGAGCAGTTCTTC,CAINQAGASYNEQFF
TRBJ2-5,TRBV30,TRBD2,NA,TGTGCCTGGAGTGGGACTAGCGGGACCCAAGAGACCCAGTACTTC,CAWSGTSGTQETQYF
TRBJ2-3,TRBV28,NA,many,TGTGCCAGCAGTTTGATCCGAGAAGCGGGTGTTGGAGATACGCAGTATTTT,CASSLIREAGVGDTQYF
TRBJ2-6,TRBV7-8,NA,many,TGTGCCATCGCGCCGCACCGGTGGGGCACTGGGGCCAACGTCCTGACTTTC,CAIAPHRWGTGANVLTF
TRBJ2-7,TRBV12-3/TRBV12-4,TRBD2,many,TGTGCCAGCAGTTTCGCGGGAGATGGCTACGAGCAGTACTTC,CASSFAGDGYEQYF
TRBJ1-2,TRBV20-1,NA,many,TGCAGTGCTAGAGATGGAGAAACAAGGGGCTACACCTTC,CSARDGETRGYTF
TRBJ2-2,TRBV27,TRBD1,many,TGTGCCAGCAGCCGATACGGACAGGGGATGCTCGGGGAGCTGTTTTTT,CASSRYGQGMLGELFF
TRBJ1-4,TRBV5-4,NA,NA,TGTGCCAGCAGCTCCGACACAACTAATGAAAAACTGTTTTTT,CASSSDTTNEKLFF
TRBJ2-1,TRBV28,TRBD1,few,TGTGCCACCCAAAGTCAGGACAGGCTTGTGGATGAGCAGTTCTTC,CATQSQDRLVDEQFF
TRBJ1-1,TRBV5-1,NA,many,TGCGCCAGCAGCTTGGGGCCCGAACGCACTGAAGCTTTCTTT,CASSLGPERTEAFF
TRBJ2-7,TRBV9,TRBD1,few,TGTGCCAGCAGCGAGGGACAGGGGGCATCCTACGAGCAGTACTTC,CASSEGQGASYEQYF
TRBJ2-1,TRBV7-2,NA,many,TGTGCCAGTAAGGAAAGAGGGGTTATTGGCAATGAGCAGTTCTTC,CASKERGVIGNEQFF
TRBJ2-3,TRBV5-5,NA,few,TGTGCCAGCAGCTTGAATGCAGATACGCAGTATTTT,CASSLNADTQYF
TRBJ1-4,TRBV25-1,TRBD1,NA,TGTGCCAGCAGTGAGTTCCCCTCGACAGGGGCTAATGAAAAACTGTTTTTT,CASSEFPSTGANEKLFF
TRBJ2-1,TRBV6-2/TRBV6-3,TRBD1,few,TGTGCCAGCAGTTACTCTACAGGGGAAGGTTACAATGAGCAGTTCTTC,CASSYSTGEGYNEQFF
TRBJ1-3,TRBV9,TRBD1,few,TGTGCCAGCAGCTATGGACAGGGCCTATATTTT,CASSYGQGLYF
TRBJ2-7,TRBV4-1,NA,few,TGCGCCAGCAGCCTCCAAGACACGGGGTCCTACGAGCAGTACTTC,CASSLQDTGSYEQYF
TRBJ1-1,TRBV5-5,TRBD1,few,TGTGCCAGCAGCCTTCCCCGGACAGGGGGGAACACTGAAGCTTTCTTT,CASSLPRTGGNTEAFF
TRBJ2-2,TRBV28,TRBD2,few,TGTGCCAGCAGTTTTAGCGGGAGTCGGTTCGGGGAGCTGTTTTTT,CASSFSGSRFGELFF
TRBJ1-4,TRBV6-1,TRBD1,many,TGTGCCAGCCGGGACAGTTGGGAAAAACTGTTTTTT,CASRDSWEKLFF
TRBJ2-5,TRBV7-8,TRBD2,few,TGTGCCAGCAGCCCCGGGACTAGCAAGATCCAAGAGACCCAGTACTTC,CASSPGTSKIQETQYF
TRBJ1-1,TRBV18,NA,many,TGTGCCAGCTCACAATATGACAGAGGGGCGAACACTGAAGCTTTCTTT,CASSQYDRGANTEAFF
TRBJ2-7,TRBV19,NA,NA,TGTGCCAGTAGTATAGATCTCGCGGACAGCTCCTACGAGCAGTACTTC,CASSIDLADSSYEQYF
TRBJ1-5,TRBV18,TRBD1,few,TGTGCCAGCCACGGACAGGGCAATCAGCCCCAGCATTTT,CASHGQGNQPQHF
TRBJ2-3,TRBV10-3,TRBD1,NA,TGTGCCATCAGCCTAGACAGGGGAGGAGGAACAGATACGCAGTATTTT,CAISLDRGGGTDTQYF
TRBJ2-7,TRBV6-1,NA,NA,TGTGCCAGCAGGTCACAGGCCTACGAGCAGTACTTC,CASRSQAYEQYF
TRBJ2-5,TRBV6-1,NA,many,TGTGCCAGCGGGGGGACCGCGGGGGAGACCCAGTACTTC,CASGGTAGETQYF